These 25 T cell receptor beta chains were sequenced from one sample in a study of T cells in Graves' hyperthyroidism and ophthalmopathy. RNA transcripts provided the source from which TCR beta CDR3 regions were amplified. The TCR CDR3 first-round RT-PCR relied on the HTBI primer set. TCRdb re-called the multiplex PCR reads through MiXCR, storing one row per CDR3 protein. The sample lists 400,000 to 600,000 distinct CDR3 sequences; around 21% were seen once. Sequences were obtained from blood. The receptors here all came from a man younger than 35 with Graves' hyperthyroidism.

This clonotype has at least ten counts. The rearrangement links TRBV12-5 to TRBJ1-2; the match to TRBD1 covers 7 bases. V trimming: 4 bases; J trimming: 4 bases; junction bases outside the gene matches: 12. The CDR3 has 16 residues. Germline CDR1 reads LGHNT; CDR2 reads FRNRAP. The CDR3: CASGSSRQGWGYGYTF. CDR3 coding DNA: TGTGCTAGTGGTTCGTCCCGACAGGGATGGGGCTATGGCTACACCTTC.

As to this clonotype: This may come from a read error, since a much larger clone is one base off. This chain joins TRBV6-5 and TRBJ1-1; no reliable D call. The CDR3 sequence is 16 residues long. Trimming removed 2 bases from V and 6 bases from J, with 19 bases in between. Germline V CDR1 and CDR2: MNHEY, SVGAGI. The CDR3 is CASSYGIPNYSPEAFF. The CDR3 DNA is TGTGCCAGCAGTTACGGGATTCCGAATTACAGCCCTGAAGCTTTCTTT.

V and J are TRBV7-9 and TRBJ1-2, with D unresolved. From germline, CDR1 is SEHNR and CDR2 FQNEAQ (reference sequence). V dropped 1 base and J dropped 4 bases, with 7 bases sitting between them. This CDR3 is 13 amino acids long. The CDR3 DNA is TGTGCCAGCAGCTTAGATGTAGCCTATGGCTACACCTTC. Residues: CASSLDVAYGYTF. The complete variable domain, with remaining parts taken from reference TRBV7-9 and TRBJ1-2, reads DTGVSQNPRHKITKRGQNVTFRCDPISEHNRLYWYRQTLGQGPEFLTYFQNEAQLEKSRLLSDRFSAERPKGSFSTLEIQRTEQGDSAMYLCASSLDVAYGYTFGSGTRLTVV.

This clonotype was found many times. V and J are TRBV25-1 and TRBJ2-7; possibly TRBD1 for D (6 bases). Germline V lookup: CDR1 MGHDK, CDR2 SYGVNS. The ends were cut back, 2 bases at V and 0 bases at J, with 8 bases in the middle. The CDR3 runs to 14 residues. The CDR3 DNA sequence: TGTGCCAGCAGTGAAACGGGACACTCCTACGAGCAGTACTTC. It codes for CASSETGHSYEQYF.

This clonotype occurred many times. The chain links TRBV6-1 to TRBJ1-2, with D possibly matching TRBD1 (6 bases). Germline V gene lookup returns CDR1 MNHNS and CDR2 SASEGT. V dropped 1 base and J dropped 5 bases, with 14 bases sitting between them. The CDR3 spans 15 residues. CDR3 sequence (DNA): TGTGCCAGCAGTGAAGTCACAGGGCTCGGATATGGCTACACCTTC. This gives the protein CASSEVTGLGYGYTF.

The J gene is TRBJ2-7, the V gene TRBV5-1; TRBD1 might be the D (5 bases). The CDR3 is made up of 14 amino acids. With 4 bases removed from V and 2 bases from J, the gap between germline ends came to 13 bases. Looked up from germline, CDR1 is SGHRS and CDR2 is YFSETQ. CDR3 coding DNA: TGCGCCAGCAGCAAAAGGGCAGGGACCTACGAGCAGTACTTC. This sequence encodes CASSKRAGTYEQYF.

This chain joins TRBV29-1 and TRBJ2-5; possibly TRBD2 for D (6 bases). V was clipped by 8 bases and J by 2 bases, with 18 bases between them. CDR1 SQVTM and CDR2 ANQGSEA come from the germline V gene. The CDR3 runs to 14 residues. CDR3 sequence (DNA): TGCAGCAGCCGTGGCGGAGGGGTACAAGAGACCCAGTACTTC. It translates to CSSRGGGVQETQYF.

This clonotype was counted a few times. J is TRBJ2-5 and V is TRBV11-2, with D possibly matching TRBD2 (6 bases). The germline V and J ends were trimmed by 5 bases and 1 base, with 14 bases remaining between them. The CDR3 is 15 amino acids. CDR1 and CDR2 from the germline V gene are SGHAT and FQNNGV. The CDR3 sequence: CASSRNWDSQETQYF. In DNA, the CDR3 is TGTGCCAGCAGCCGTAATTGGGACTCCCAAGAGACCCAGTACTTC.

This clonotype occurred many times. V gene TRBV10-2 combines with J gene TRBJ2-7; TRBD2 matches 14 bases. This CDR3 contains 15 residues. In germline, CDR1 is WSHSY, CDR2 SAAADI. Trimming cost V 2 bases and J 3 bases; bases outside gene matches: 0. The DNA for the CDR3 is TGCGCCAGCAGTGAGGGACTAGCGGGGGGCTACGAGCAGTACTTC. Protein product: CASSEGLAGGYEQYF.

This clonotype was seen many times. The chain combines TRBV11-2 with TRBJ2-2, with 7 bases aligning to TRBD1. CDR3 size: 17 residues. The ends lost 5 bases at V and 4 bases at J; junction bases unmatched: 13. The germline V gene encodes CDR1 SGHAT and CDR2 FQNNGV. CDR3 loop: CASSPTGTLLGTGELFF. CDR3 DNA: TGTGCCAGCAGCCCGACAGGGACCTTACTTGGCACCGGGGAGCTGTTTTTT. The whole variable domain, filled in from reference TRBV11-2 and TRBJ2-2, reads EAGVAQSPRYKIIEKRQSVAFWCNPISGHATLYWYQQILGQGPKLLIQFQNNGVVDDSQLPKDRFSAERLKGVDSTLKIQPAKLEDSAVYLCASSPTGTLLGTGELFFGEGSRLTVL.

This clonotype occurred a few times. The chain has TRBV2 and TRBJ1-6, with 9 bases lining up with TRBD1. This CDR3 region has 15 residues. The germline V gene encodes CDR1 SNHLY and CDR2 FYNNEI. The V segment lost 9 bases and the J segment 0 bases; nucleotides outside the gene matches: 3. DNA of the CDR3: TGTGCCAGTATGGACAGGGGCTCCTATAATTCACCCCTCCACTTT. This codes for CASMDRGSYNSPLHF.

This clonotype was detected a few times. V gene TRBV20-1 combines with J gene TRBJ1-5; the D is unclear. The CDR3 has 13 amino acids. From germline, CDR1 is DFQATT and CDR2 SNEGSKA (reference sequence). The ends were cut back, 3 bases at V and 6 bases at J, with 12 bases in the middle. The CDR3 protein is CSASGFSAQPQHF. CDR3 in DNA: TGCAGTGCTAGTGGTTTTTCGGCTCAGCCCCAGCATTTT.

In its sample, this clonotype was seen many times. The chain combines TRBV6-6 with TRBJ1-1; tentative D call: TRBD1 (5 bases). Germline V lookup: CDR1 MNHNY, CDR2 SVGAGI (reference sequence). The CDR3 loop spans 17 amino acids. V lost 0 bases, J lost 0 bases, and 14 bases lay in between. The CDR3 DNA reads TGTGCCAGCAGTTACTCTGTGTGGGACTCCATGAACACTGAAGCTTTCTTT. Amino acids: CASSYSVWDSMNTEAFF.

This clonotype occurred many times. This chain joins TRBV28 and TRBJ1-2, with TRBD1 as a possible D gene (6 bases). Per the germline V gene, CDR1 is MDHEN and CDR2 is SYDVKM. CDR3 size: 15 residues. Trimming took off 4 bases at V and 8 bases at J, with 20 bases between the two ends. The CDR3 sequence: CASSSLRGTTDGYTF. As DNA, the CDR3 is TGTGCCAGCAGTTCCCTCCGAGGGACAACGGACGGCTACACCTTC.

This clonotype was found many times. The chain links TRBV6-1 to TRBJ2-5, with unresolved D. V gave up 2 bases and J gave up 3 bases, with 10 bases separating them. CDR3 size: 14 residues. Germline V CDR1 and CDR2: MNHNS, SASEGT. The CDR3 DNA sequence: TGTGCCAGCAGTGAACGAACTACGAAAGAGACCCAGTACTTC. Translating gives CASSERTTKETQYF.

This sequence joins TRBV30 and TRBJ2-7; the D is unclear. Trimming removed 1 base at V and 6 bases at J, with 7 bases between. The germline CDR1 and CDR2 sequences are GTSNPN and SVGIG (reference sequence). CDR3 length: 11 amino acids. This CDR3 is CAWSEGREQYF. The CDR3 DNA sequence: TGTGCCTGGAGTGAAGGCCGCGAGCAGTACTTC.

The rearrangement joins TRBV27 to TRBJ1-2, with TRBD1 identical over 8 bases. The length of the CDR3 is 17 residues. V lost 0 bases to trimming and J lost 5 bases; unmatched junction nucleotides: 11. Germline values: CDR1 MNHEY, CDR2 SMNVEV (reference sequence). The CDR3 coding sequence is TGTGCCAGCAGTTTATCGGGGACAGGTCTAATAGGGTATGGCTACACCTTC. Translated, it gives CASSLSGTGLIGYGYTF.

This clonotype was recorded many times. The chain recombines TRBV7-2 with TRBJ1-2, with a weak D call TRBD1 (5 bases). This CDR3 has 14 amino acids. Germline values: CDR1 SGHTA, CDR2 FQGNSA. V gave up 5 bases and J gave up 0 bases, with 10 bases separating them. The CDR3: CASSRQRSNYGYTF. The CDR3 nucleotides read TGTGCCAGCAGCCGACAGCGATCTAACTATGGCTACACCTTC. The full variable domain, rest sourced from reference TRBV7-2 and TRBJ1-2, is GAGVSQSPSNKVTEKGKDVELRCDPISGHTALYWYRQSLGQGLEFLIYFQGNSAPDKSGLPSDRFSAERTGGSVSTLTIQRTQQEDSAVYLCASSRQRSNYGYTFGSGTRLTVV.

This clonotype occurred many times. This chain links TRBV19 with TRBJ2-2; D not resolved. This CDR3 has 17 amino acids. The V gene lost 3 bases and the J gene lost 4 bases, with 18 bases spanning the gap. Germline V lookup: CDR1 LNHDA, CDR2 SQIVND (reference sequence). CDR3 residues: CASSIKKSAVPTGELFF. CDR3 sequence (DNA): TGTGCCAGTAGTATCAAAAAATCGGCAGTCCCCACCGGGGAGCTGTTTTTT.

At least ten counts were recorded for this clonotype. The chain links TRBV5-8 to TRBJ1-2, with 7 bases identical to TRBD1. CDR3 length equals 17 residues. Trimming removed 0 bases from V and 4 bases from J; junction bases left unmatched: 12. Germline V CDR1 and CDR2: SGHTS, YDEGEE. CDR3 region: CASSLDRGLSAPYGYTF. As DNA, the CDR3 is TGTGCCAGCAGCTTGGACAGGGGACTATCGGCACCCTATGGCTACACCTTC.

There are many counts of this clonotype. The chain recombines TRBV6-2 or TRBV6-3 with TRBJ1-1; D is perhaps TRBD1 (5 bases). The CDR3 contains 12 residues. The V and J ends lost 11 bases and 1 base respectively, with 11 bases between them. Germline V CDR1 and CDR2: MNHEY, SVGEGT. CDR3 coding DNA: TGTGCCGCCAGGGATGGGAACACTGAAGCTTTCTTT. The encoded protein is CAARDGNTEAFF.

The sample holds one count of this clonotype. This rearrangement joins TRBV10-3 to TRBJ1-1; no firm D call. The CDR3 is 11 residues long. Germline CDR1 ENHRY, CDR2 SYGVKD. The V end was cut by 3 bases, the J end by 5 bases, with 4 bases between. CDR3 DNA: TGTGCCATCAGTGAATATACTGAAGCTTTCTTT. It translates to CAISEYTEAFF.

The CDR3 DNA reads as TGTGCTAGTGGCCCCATACGGCTACCCACCCTATGGCCCCAGCATTTT. This encodes CASGPIRLPTLWPQHF. The chain couples TRBV12-5 to TRBJ1-5, with D hard to call. From germline, CDR1 is LGHNT and CDR2 FRNRAP. The CDR3 totals 16 residues. Deletions cut 6 bases from V and 9 bases from J, with 24 bases between.

To note about this clonotype: This clone may be a read error of a much larger clone one base away. This chain links TRBV12-3 or TRBV12-4 with TRBJ2-7; no firm D call. This CDR3 region has 12 residues. The CDR3 coding sequence is TGTGTCTCATGCTCCGGGTCCTACGAGCAGTACTTC. This sequence encodes CVSCSGSYEQYF.

This clonotype came up many times. The chain combines TRBV20-1 with TRBJ1-2, with TRBD1 matching over 7 bases. V gave up 0 bases and J gave up 1 base; unmatched junction bases: 5. CDR3 size: 15 residues. Germline values: CDR1 DFQATT, CDR2 SNEGSKA (reference sequence). CDR3: CSARDAGGLNYGYTF. The CDR3 bases are TGCAGTGCTAGAGATGCAGGGGGACTTAACTATGGCTACACCTTC.